This T cell receptor beta chain was documented in a study of blood T cell repertoires in COVID-19. Study summary: The United States, Italy and Spain were the sources of the acute and convalescent COVID-19 samples. PBMCs, B-cell-depleted T cells, or T cells were the source of the cDNA or gDNA that made up the material.

This clone occurred once. Germline V lookup: CDR1 MNHEY, CDR2 SVGAGI. Trimming took 0 bases from V and 4 from J, leaving 9 bases between them. The CDR3 spans 14 residues. In the original workflow: Amplifying reference gene primers gave estimates of nucleated cell counts. The repertoire was sequenced with immunoSEQ multiplex PCR; TCRdb's copy has only in-frame clones and lacks some. That table supplies the V and J calls and clone size; D and trimming were determined from the DNA. There are 250,000 or so clones in the sample; 87% occur only once, and approximately 1.5% lies in the top ten. V usage is TRBV6-5 and J usage is TRBJ1-2; perhaps TRBD1 as D (5 bases). The TCR sequence derives from a middle-aged woman who had recovered from COVID-19. Sequencing was done on a sample of peripheral blood. The CDR3 DNA reads TGTGCCAGCAGTTACTCTTCTACAGGCTATGGCTACACCTTC. This translates into CASSYSSTGYGYTF.